The 10 T cell receptor beta chains below were found in one sample sequenced in a study of identical twins. In TCRdb, the 5' RACE reads were re-called with MiXCR into one record per CDR3 protein. The sample includes about 700,000 distinct CDR3 sequences, roughly 8% of them seen just once. These data were likewise used in another study, on yellow fever vaccine responses in identical twins.

Source material: PBMCs. Receptors were obtained from a woman in her late teens or twenties in good health.

V is TRBV15 and J is TRBJ2-5; 7 positions agree with TRBD1. Germline values: CDR1 LNHNV, CDR2 YYDKDF (reference sequence). The CDR3 contains 16 residues. V trimming: 6 bases; J trimming: 5 bases; junction bases outside the gene matches: 15. The CDR3 reads CATSIADTGVGETQYF. In nucleotides, the CDR3 is TGTGCCACCAGTATCGCCGACACAGGGGTGGGCGAGACCCAGTACTTC.

This clonotype was found many times. The chain carries TRBV12-3 or TRBV12-4 and TRBJ2-1, with unresolved D. The V and J ends lost 7 bases and 6 bases respectively, with 13 bases between them. The CDR3 spans 13 residues. CDR3 region: CASKLAGPNEQFF. DNA of the CDR3: TGTGCCAGCAAACTGGCTGGTCCCAATGAGCAGTTCTTC.

J is TRBJ2-1 and V is TRBV6-2 or TRBV6-3; 9 positions agree with TRBD2. The trim removed 6 bases at V and 5 bases at J, leaving 5 bases unmatched. Germline V gives CDR1 MNHEY, CDR2 SVGEGT. The CDR3 has 14 residues. CDR3: CASRRLAANNEQFF. In nucleotides, the CDR3 is TGTGCCAGCAGGCGACTAGCGGCGAACAATGAGCAGTTCTTC.

The gene calls are TRBV5-6 and TRBJ2-1; D ambiguous. Trimming shortened V by 0 bases and J by 1 base, and 14 bases separated the two germline ends. CDR1 and CDR2 (germline): SGHDT, YYEEEE. The CDR3 is 17 amino acids. For the CDR3, the DNA is TGTGCCAGCAGCTTGGTCGGGCGACGGCGGTCCTACAATGAGCAGTTCTTC. This encodes CASSLVGRRRSYNEQFF.

The chain's CDR3 is CATRAGTGNTGELFF. For the CDR3, the DNA is TGTGCCACCAGAGCCGGGACAGGGAACACCGGGGAGCTGTTTTTT. The chain joins TRBV24-1 to TRBJ2-2; 8 bases match TRBD1. Trimming took 7 bases from V and 1 from J; bases not matched to a gene: 4. This CDR3 comprises 15 residues. In germline, CDR1 is KGHDR, CDR2 SFDVKD.

There are a few counts of this clonotype. V is TRBV4-1 and J is TRBJ2-7; 9 bases line up with TRBD1. Germline V gene lookup returns CDR1 MGHRA and CDR2 YSYEKL. The V gene end was trimmed by 3 bases and the J gene end by 7 bases; junction bases not matched to a gene: 10. CDR3 length: 15 amino acids. CDR3 coding DNA: TGCGCCAGCAGCCATCTAACAGGGGGCACAGAAGAGCAGTACTTC. This sequence encodes CASSHLTGGTEEQYF.

This clonotype was counted many times. The V call is TRBV12-3 or TRBV12-4, the J call TRBJ2-3; 11 bases align to TRBD2. The trim removed 7 bases at V and 7 bases at J, leaving 7 bases unmatched. The CDR3 runs to 14 residues. The CDR3 region has the DNA TGTGCCAGCATCCCTAGCGGGGGGCACTATACGCAGTATTTT. Translated: CASIPSGGHYTQYF.

This clonotype was seen a handful of times. V gene TRBV7-9 combines with J gene TRBJ2-2; tentatively, D is TRBD1 or TRBD2 (5 bases each). The CDR3 has 16 amino acids. Germline V gene sequence: CDR1 SEHNR, CDR2 FQNEAQ (reference sequence). Trimming shortened V by 8 bases and J by 7 bases, and 23 bases separated the two germline ends. The CDR3: CASAGDPDYVSGELFF. The CDR3 region has the DNA TGTGCCAGCGCCGGGGACCCCGATTACGTGAGCGGGGAGCTGTTTTTT.

The chain is built from TRBV5-1 and TRBJ1-1; D not certain. This CDR3 region has 16 residues. Germline CDR1 reads SGHRS; CDR2 reads YFSETQ. Trimming removed 0 bases at V and 1 base at J, with 13 bases between. The chain's CDR3 is CASSLAGQRKNTEAFF. As DNA, the CDR3 is TGCGCCAGCAGCTTGGCGGGCCAGCGTAAGAACACTGAAGCTTTCTTT.

This clonotype occurred many times. The chain couples TRBV29-1 to TRBJ1-2, with D unresolved. The CDR3 loop spans 12 amino acids. Deletions cut 4 bases from V and 0 bases from J, with 6 bases between. Germline V gene lookup returns CDR1 SQVTM and CDR2 ANQGSEA. The CDR3 DNA is TGCAGCGTTGCGGAGGCTAACTATGGCTACACCTTC. This codes for CSVAEANYGYTF.